This TCR beta chain was obtained from a study of T cells in localized non-small cell lung cancer. This table comes from immunoSEQ multiplex PCR, and its TCRdb copy is limited to in-frame clones, with some not included. This table holds about 77,000 clones, around nine tenths found once. Germline V CDR1 and CDR2: LNHDA, SQIVND (reference sequence). Trimming stripped 6 bases from V and 2 bases from J, with 20 bases between. The CDR3 extends over 16 amino acids. The chain employs TRBV19 and TRBJ2-7; possibly TRBD1 for D (7 bases). This TCR came from a woman aged 40-70 years with stage I squamous cell lung carcinoma. This specimen was peripheral blood, taken before any cancer treatment. CDR3 bases: TGTGCCAGTAGCCATCGCCACAGGGGAGGCCCCTACGAGCAGTACTTC. Protein: CASSHRHRGGPYEQYF.